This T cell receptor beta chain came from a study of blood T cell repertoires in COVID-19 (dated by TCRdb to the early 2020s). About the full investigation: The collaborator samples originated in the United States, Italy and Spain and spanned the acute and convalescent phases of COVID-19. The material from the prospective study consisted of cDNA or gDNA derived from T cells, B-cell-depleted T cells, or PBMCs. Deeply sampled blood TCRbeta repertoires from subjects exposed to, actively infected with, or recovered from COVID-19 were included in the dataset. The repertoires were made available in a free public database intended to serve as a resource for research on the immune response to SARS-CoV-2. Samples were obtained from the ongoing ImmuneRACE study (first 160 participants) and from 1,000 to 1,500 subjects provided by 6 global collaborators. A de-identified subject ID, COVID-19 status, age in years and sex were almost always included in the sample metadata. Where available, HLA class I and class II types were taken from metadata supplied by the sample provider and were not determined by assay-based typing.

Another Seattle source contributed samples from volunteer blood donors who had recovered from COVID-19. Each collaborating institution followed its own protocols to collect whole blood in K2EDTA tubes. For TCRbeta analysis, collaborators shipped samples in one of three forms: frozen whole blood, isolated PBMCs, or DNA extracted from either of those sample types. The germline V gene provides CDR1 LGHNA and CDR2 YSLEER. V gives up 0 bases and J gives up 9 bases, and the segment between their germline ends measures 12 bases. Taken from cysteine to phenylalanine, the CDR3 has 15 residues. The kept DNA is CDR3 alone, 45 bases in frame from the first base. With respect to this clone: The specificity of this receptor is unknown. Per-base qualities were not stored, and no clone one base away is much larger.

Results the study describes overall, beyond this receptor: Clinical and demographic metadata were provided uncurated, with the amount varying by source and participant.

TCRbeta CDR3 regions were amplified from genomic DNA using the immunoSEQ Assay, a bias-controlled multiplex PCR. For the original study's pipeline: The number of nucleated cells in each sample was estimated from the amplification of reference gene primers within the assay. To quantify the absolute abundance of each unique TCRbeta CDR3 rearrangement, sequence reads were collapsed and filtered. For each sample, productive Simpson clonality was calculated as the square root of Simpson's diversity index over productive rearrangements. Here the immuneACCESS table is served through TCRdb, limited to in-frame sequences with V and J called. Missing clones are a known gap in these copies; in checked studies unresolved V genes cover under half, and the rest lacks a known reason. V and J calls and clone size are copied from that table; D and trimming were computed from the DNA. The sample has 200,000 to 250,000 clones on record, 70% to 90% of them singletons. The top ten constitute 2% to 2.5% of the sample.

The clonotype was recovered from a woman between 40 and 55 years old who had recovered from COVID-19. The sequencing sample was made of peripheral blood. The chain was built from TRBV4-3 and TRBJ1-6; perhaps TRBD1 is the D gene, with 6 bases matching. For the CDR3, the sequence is CASSQDAGAGSPLHF. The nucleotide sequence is TGCGCCAGCAGCCAAGATGCAGGGGCGGGTTCACCCCTCCACTTT.